These 22 T cell receptor beta chains were all obtained from the same sample, sequenced in a study of blood T cell repertoires in COVID-19. Data came from immunoSEQ multiplex PCR; TCRdb stores just in-frame clones and leaves some out. The profile shows about 68,000 clones, roughly 85% of them singletons. Sequenced: peripheral blood. These receptors were taken from a man between 45 and 60 years old with acute or convalescent COVID-19.

The rearrangement uses TRBV9 and TRBJ2-1; 12 positions agree with TRBD2. CDR3 length equals 16 residues. V trimming: 0 bases; J trimming: 5 bases; junction bases outside the gene matches: 3. Germline-derived CDR1 and CDR2 are SGDLS and YYNGEE. CDR3 sequence reads: CASSVGPSGGDNEQFF. CDR3 nucleotide sequence: TGTGCCAGCAGCGTAGGGCCTAGCGGGGGGGACAATGAGCAGTTCTTC.

The chain employs TRBV30 and TRBJ2-4; 8 nucleotides match TRBD1. CDR1 GTSNPN and CDR2 SVGIG come from the germline V gene (reference sequence). This CDR3 spans 15 amino acids. V lost 3 bases and J lost 3; bases outside the gene matches: 7. CDR3 in DNA: TGTGCCTGGAGCCTGACAGGGGATCTCAAAAACATTCAGTACTTC. Protein product: CAWSLTGDLKNIQYF.

This clone was observed a single time. The CDR3 here is CAWSLGSAYEQYF. CDR3 in DNA: TGTGCCTGGAGTCTGGGGAGCGCCTACGAGCAGTACTTC. The V call is TRBV30, the J call TRBJ2-7; D perhaps matches TRBD2 (5 bases). CDR3 length: 13 residues. The germline CDR1 and CDR2 sequences are GTSNPN and SVGIG (reference sequence). V lost 2 bases, J lost 2 bases, and 10 bases lay in between.

This clone was detected a few times. The gene calls are TRBV6-2 or TRBV6-3 and TRBJ2-3; 8 nucleotides line up with TRBD2. The CDR3 sequence is 17 residues long. The germline gives CDR1 MNHEY, CDR2 SVGEGT. J was trimmed by 0 bases and V by 5 bases; bases with no gene match: 10. The CDR3 region has the DNA TGTGCCAGCAGTGGCCCCGGGACTAGGTCTAGCACAGATACGCAGTATTTT. Residues: CASSGPGTRSSTDTQYF.

This clone occurred once. The chain links TRBV27 to TRBJ2-1; perhaps TRBD1 as D (6 bases). CDR1 and CDR2 from the germline V gene are MNHEY and SMNVEV (reference sequence). Trimming removed 5 bases from V and 0 bases from J, with 14 bases in between. This CDR3 is built from 16 residues. The CDR3 protein is CASSTYRESSYNEQFF. CDR3 DNA sequence: TGTGCCAGCAGTACCTACAGGGAAAGCTCCTACAATGAGCAGTTCTTC.

The chain couples TRBV11-2 to TRBJ1-2, with D perhaps TRBD1 (6 bases). Between the trimmed V and J ends, which lost 1 base and 8 bases, there was a span of 23 bases. Germline values: CDR1 SGHAT, CDR2 FQNNGV. This CDR3 has 17 amino acids. The chain's CDR3 is CASSLGEAIRGPWGYTF. As DNA, the CDR3 is TGTGCCAGCAGCTTAGGTGAAGCGATCAGGGGCCCATGGGGCTACACCTTC.

V usage is TRBV18 and J usage is TRBJ1-1, with D maybe TRBD1 (5 bases). This CDR3 region has 14 residues. Germline assignment: CDR1 KGHSH and CDR2 LQKENI. Trimming removed 6 bases at V and 5 bases at J, with 16 bases between. The CDR3 loop reads CASSPDKAKTEAFF. The CDR3, as DNA: TGTGCCAGCTCGCCGGACAAGGCGAAGACTGAAGCTTTCTTT.

The chain joins TRBV11-2 to TRBJ1-2; a weak D match, TRBD1 (5 bases). V gave up 2 bases and J gave up 0 bases, with 10 bases separating them. CDR1 and CDR2 (germline): SGHAT, FQNNGV. There are 15 residues in the CDR3. The CDR3 DNA sequence: TGTGCCAGCAGCTTAAGGGCAGGGACTAACTATGGCTACACCTTC. Encoded protein: CASSLRAGTNYGYTF. Together with reference TRBV11-2 and TRBJ1-2, the CDR3 gives the full variable domain: EAGVAQSPRYKIIEKRQSVAFWCNPISGHATLYWYQQILGQGPKLLIQFQNNGVVDDSQLPKDRFSAERLKGVDSTLKIQPAKLEDSAVYLCASSLRAGTNYGYTFGSGTRLTVV.

The genes are TRBV23-1 and TRBJ2-5, with a tentative D call TRBD2 (6 bases). TRBV23-1 is an ORF, and what it does is uncertain. There are 13 residues in the CDR3. The V end lost 4 bases, the J end lost 4 bases, and 10 bases lay between the germline ends. CDR3: CASSRRGLETQYF. The CDR3 DNA follows: TGCGCCAGCAGTCGTCGGGGGTTAGAGACCCAGTACTTC.

The CDR3 bases are TGTGCCAGCAGCCTACTAGGCAGCACAGATACGCAGTATTTT. Translating gives CASSLLGSTDTQYF. This chain joins TRBV7-9 and TRBJ2-3; D might be TRBD2 (5 bases). The CDR3 totals 14 residues. CDR1 is SEHNR, CDR2 FQNEAQ, per germline (reference sequence). The V gene lost 5 bases and the J gene lost 0 bases, with 9 bases spanning the gap.

The V and J genes are TRBV5-1 and TRBJ2-2; 8 positions agree with TRBD2. The V segment lost 4 bases and the J segment 6 bases; nucleotides outside the gene matches: 5. The germline gives CDR1 SGHRS, CDR2 YFSETQ. This CDR3 comprises 14 residues. In DNA form, the CDR3 reads TGCGCCAGCAGCACCGGACTAGCCCCCGGGGAGCTGTTTTTT. It codes for CASSTGLAPGELFF.

V is TRBV11-2 and J is TRBJ1-5, with D uncertain. Germline V CDR1 and CDR2: SGHAT, FQNNGV. CDR3 length equals 14 residues. The ends were cut back, 1 base at V and 6 bases at J, with 10 bases in the middle. In DNA form, the CDR3 reads TGTGCCAGCAGCTTAGCGGGGAGAGGTCAGCCCCAGCATTTT. Residues: CASSLAGRGQPQHF.

The chain employs TRBV12-3 or TRBV12-4 and TRBJ1-6; tentatively, D is TRBD1 (5 bases). CDR3 length: 13 amino acids. V lost 3 bases and J lost 13, with 13 bases in between. Here the CDR3 reads CASSFDSQSPLHF. CDR3 nucleotides: TGTGCCAGCAGTTTTGACAGCCAATCCCCCCTCCACTTT.

V and J are TRBV2 and TRBJ2-7; 7 bases map to TRBD2. V lost 3 bases to trimming and J lost 9 bases; unmatched junction nucleotides: 5. Germline V gives CDR1 SNHLY, CDR2 FYNNEI. CDR3 length: 12 residues. The CDR3 region has the DNA TGTGCCAGCAGTGACGGATCGGGAGGGCAGTACTTC. This gives the protein CASSDGSGGQYF. The whole variable domain, filled in from reference TRBV2 and TRBJ2-7, reads EPEVTQTPSHQVTQMGQEVILRCVPISNHLYFYWYRQILGQKVEFLVSFYNNEISEKSEIFDDQFSVERPDGSNFTLKIRSTKLEDSAMYFCASSDGSGGQYFGPGTRLTVT.

This chain links TRBV7-9 with TRBJ2-7; TRBD1 aligns across 7 bases. The junction had 3 bases not matched to a gene; V was cut back by 1 base and J by 0 bases. The CDR3 contains 15 residues. Germline V CDR1 and CDR2: SEHNR, FQNEAQ (reference sequence). In nucleotides, the CDR3 is TGTGCCAGCAGCTTAGTGGGACAGAGCTCCTACGAGCAGTACTTC. It translates to CASSLVGQSSYEQYF. Based on the CDR3 plus reference TRBV7-9 and TRBJ2-7, the full variable domain is DTGVSQNPRHKITKRGQNVTFRCDPISEHNRLYWYRQTLGQGPEFLTYFQNEAQLEKSRLLSDRFSAERPKGSFSTLEIQRTEQGDSAMYLCASSLVGQSSYEQYFGPGTRLTVT.

This chain connects TRBV10-1 to TRBJ1-4; weak D call: TRBD1 (5 bases). Germline CDR1 is WNHNN and CDR2 is SYGVQD (reference sequence). The CDR3 spans 18 residues. V was trimmed by 6 bases and J by 0 bases, leaving 20 bases between them. CDR3 bases: TGCGCCAGCAGGGGGCGGGGGGACCAAGGAGCAACTAATGAAAAACTGTTTTTT. Translating gives CASRGRGDQGATNEKLFF.

This chain links TRBV25-1 with TRBJ2-7, with TRBD1 as a possible D gene (5 bases). The CDR3 totals 15 residues. CDR1 MGHDK and CDR2 SYGVNS come from the germline V gene. V lost 1 base and J 2 bases, leaving 12 bases between the germline ends. The CDR3 sequence is CASSEWGGFTYEQYV. The CDR3 bases are TGTGCCAGCAGTGAATGGGGCGGTTTCACCTACGAGCAGTACGTC.

The gene calls are TRBV19 and TRBJ2-1; 9 nucleotides match TRBD2. The CDR3 has 16 residues. Losses at the gene ends were 5 bases for V and 0 bases for J; bases not matched to a gene: 5. Germline CDR1 is LNHDA and CDR2 is SQIVND (reference sequence). CDR3: CASSGLAPSSYNEQFF. CDR3 nucleotide sequence: TGTGCCAGTAGTGGACTAGCGCCGAGCTCCTACAATGAGCAGTTCTTC.

The chain has TRBV18 and TRBJ2-3, with 9 bases lining up with TRBD1. Germline V gene data show CDR1 as KGHSH and CDR2 as LQKENI. V dropped 5 bases and J dropped 4; count of bases not matched to a gene: 4. The CDR3 contains 14 residues. Here the CDR3 reads CASSRDRESDTQYF. The CDR3 bases are TGTGCCAGCTCAAGGGACAGGGAGTCAGATACGCAGTATTTT.

The V and J genes are TRBV6-5 and TRBJ1-6; D is unclear. Trimming left V 0 bases short and J 10 bases short, with 16 bases between. CDR1 is MNHEY, CDR2 SVGAGI, per germline. This CDR3 has 16 residues. DNA for the CDR3: TGTGCCAGCAGTTACTCGGTGTTCGGAGGGAACTCACCCCTCCACTTT. Translated: CASSYSVFGGNSPLHF.

This chain connects TRBV5-4 to TRBJ1-6; TRBD1 matches at 7 bases. Germline V gene data show CDR1 as SGHNT and CDR2 as YYREEE (reference sequence). J was trimmed by 6 bases and V by 3 bases; bases with no gene match: 6. This CDR3 contains 15 residues. In DNA, the CDR3 is TGTGCCAGCAGCTGGAACAGGGGTGGTAATTCACCCCTCCACTTT. Translating it yields CASSWNRGGNSPLHF.

The genes are TRBV5-1 and TRBJ2-5; TRBD2 agrees at 12 bases. Germline lookup yields CDR1 SGHRS and CDR2 YFSETQ. With 3 bases clipped from V and 1 base from J, the junction kept 1 base outside the gene matches. The CDR3 totals 15 residues. The DNA of the CDR3 is TGCGCCAGCAGCTCGACTAGCGGGAGCCAAGAGACCCAGTACTTC. Its translation: CASSSTSGSQETQYF.